This T cell receptor (beta chain) was identified in a study of shared clonotypes between healthy human individuals. Regarding the study as a whole: Naive subsets usually exceeded memory subsets in estimated richness. Shared clonotypes: approximately 5% naive CD4, 3% to 3.5% naive CD8, less than 2.5% memory CD4, 0.4% to 0.45% memory CD8. Compared with clonotypes that all four donors shared, non-shared clonotypes had lower generation probabilities.

Deep-level settings were used for running the assay. Generated by immunoSEQ multiplex PCR, the TCRdb table keeps only in-frame clones and is missing some. The profile covers approximately 2,200,000 clones, with approximately 94% appearing a single time and under 2% taken by the ten largest. Regarding this clone: Its antigen remains unidentified.

CD8 cells regarded as naive lacked CD45RO, were positively chosen for CCR7, and omitted terminally differentiated effector memory CD45RA+ cells. Sequencing used naive CD8+ T cells from PBMCs. The receptor's source is a man aged 18 to 35 in good health. Some clones in this sample may be carry-over from other donors' samples.

The DNA of the CDR3 is TGTGCCAGCGGGGCGGGAGGGGCCTACGAGCAGTACTTC. Translation gives CASGAGGAYEQYF. The rearrangement uses TRBV6-5 and TRBJ2-7; TRBD2 matches 9 bases. The CDR3 totals 13 residues. The V gene end was trimmed by 8 bases and the J gene end by 2 bases; junction bases not matched to a gene: 4. From germline, CDR1 is MNHEY and CDR2 SVGAGI.